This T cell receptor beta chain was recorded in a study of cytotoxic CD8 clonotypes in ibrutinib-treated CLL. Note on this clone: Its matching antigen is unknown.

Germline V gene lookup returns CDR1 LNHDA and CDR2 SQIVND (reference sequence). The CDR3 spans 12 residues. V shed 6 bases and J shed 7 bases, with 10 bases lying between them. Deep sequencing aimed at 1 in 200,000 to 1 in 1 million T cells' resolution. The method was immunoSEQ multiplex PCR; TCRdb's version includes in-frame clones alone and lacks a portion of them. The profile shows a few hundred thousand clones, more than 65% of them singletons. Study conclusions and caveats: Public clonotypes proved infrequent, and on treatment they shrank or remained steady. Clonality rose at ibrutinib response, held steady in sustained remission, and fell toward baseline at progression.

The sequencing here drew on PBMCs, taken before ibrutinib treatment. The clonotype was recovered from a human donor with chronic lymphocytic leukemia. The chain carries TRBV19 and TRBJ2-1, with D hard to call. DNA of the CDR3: TGTGCCAGTAGCAACCTGCTGAATGAGCAGTTCTTC. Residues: CASSNLLNEQFF. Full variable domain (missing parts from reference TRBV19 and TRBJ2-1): DGGITQSPKYLFRKEGQNVTLSCEQNLNHDAMYWYRQDPGQGLRLIYYSQIVNDFQKGDIAEGYSVSREKKESFPLTVTSAQKNPTAFYLCASSNLLNEQFFGPGTRLTVL.